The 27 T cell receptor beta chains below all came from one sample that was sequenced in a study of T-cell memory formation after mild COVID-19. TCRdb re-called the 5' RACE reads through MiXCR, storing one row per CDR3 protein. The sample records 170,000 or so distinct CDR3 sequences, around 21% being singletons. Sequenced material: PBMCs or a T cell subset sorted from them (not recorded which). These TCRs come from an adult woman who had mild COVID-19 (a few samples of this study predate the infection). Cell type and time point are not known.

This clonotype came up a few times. In DNA, the CDR3 is TGTGCCAGCAGCGTCATGGGACAGGGAGCCTACGAGCAGTACTTC. It is translated as CASSVMGQGAYEQYF. This chain links TRBV9 with TRBJ2-7; 9 bases match TRBD1. Germline assignment: CDR1 SGDLS and CDR2 YYNGEE. With V trimmed by 2 bases and J by 2 bases, 5 bases remained unmatched. This CDR3 region has 15 residues.

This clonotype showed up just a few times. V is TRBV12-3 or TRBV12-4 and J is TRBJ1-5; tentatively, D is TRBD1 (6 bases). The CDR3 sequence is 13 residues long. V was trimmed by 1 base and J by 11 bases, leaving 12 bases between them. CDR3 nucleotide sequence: TGTGCCAGCAGTTTAGGGGGGCAGGTGTCCCAGCATTTT. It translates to CASSLGGQVSQHF.

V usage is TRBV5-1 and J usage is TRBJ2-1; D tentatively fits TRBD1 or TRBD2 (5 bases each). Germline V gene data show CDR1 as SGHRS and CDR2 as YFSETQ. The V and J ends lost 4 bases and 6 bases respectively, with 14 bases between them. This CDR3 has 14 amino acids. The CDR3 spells CASSKGTSANEQFF. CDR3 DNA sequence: TGCGCCAGCAGCAAGGGGACCTCCGCCAATGAGCAGTTCTTC.

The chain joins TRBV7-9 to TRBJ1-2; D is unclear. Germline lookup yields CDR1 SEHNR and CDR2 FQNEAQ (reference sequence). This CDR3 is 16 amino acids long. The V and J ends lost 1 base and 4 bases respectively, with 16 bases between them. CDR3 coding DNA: TGTGCCAGCAGCTTAGGAACGAGAAGAGGAGGCTATGGCTACACCTTC. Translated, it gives CASSLGTRRGGYGYTF.

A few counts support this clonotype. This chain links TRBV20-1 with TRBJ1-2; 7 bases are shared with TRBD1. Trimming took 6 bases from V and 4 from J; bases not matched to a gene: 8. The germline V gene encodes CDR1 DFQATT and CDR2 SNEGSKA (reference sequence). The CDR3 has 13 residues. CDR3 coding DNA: TGCAGTGCGAATAGACAGGGAGGCTATGGCTACACCTTC. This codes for CSANRQGGYGYTF.

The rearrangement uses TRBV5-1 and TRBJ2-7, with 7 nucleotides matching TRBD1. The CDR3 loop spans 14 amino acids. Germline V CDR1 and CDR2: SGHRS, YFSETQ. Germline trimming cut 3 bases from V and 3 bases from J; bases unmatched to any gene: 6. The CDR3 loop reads CASSSRDSYYEQYF. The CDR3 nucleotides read TGCGCCAGCAGCTCCCGGGACAGCTACTACGAGCAGTACTTC. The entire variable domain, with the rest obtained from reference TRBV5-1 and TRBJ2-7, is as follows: KAGVTQTPRYLIKTRGQQVTLSCSPISGHRSVSWYQQTPGQGLQFLFEYFSETQRNKGNFPGRFSGRQFSNSRSEMNVSTLELGDSALYLCASSSRDSYYEQYFGPGTRLTVT.

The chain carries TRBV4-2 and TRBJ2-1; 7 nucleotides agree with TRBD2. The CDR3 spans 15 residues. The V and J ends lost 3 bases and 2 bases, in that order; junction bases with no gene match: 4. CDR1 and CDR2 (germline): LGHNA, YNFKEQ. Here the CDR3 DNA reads TGTGCCAGCAGCCAGGGAAGCGGGACCTACAATGAGCAGTTCTTC. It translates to CASSQGSGTYNEQFF.

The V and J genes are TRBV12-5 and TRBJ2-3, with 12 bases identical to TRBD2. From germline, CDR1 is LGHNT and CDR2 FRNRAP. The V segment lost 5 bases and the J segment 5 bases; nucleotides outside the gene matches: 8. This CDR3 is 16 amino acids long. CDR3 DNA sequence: TGTGCTAGTGGTAGGACTAGCGGGGACATCGGAGATACGCAGTATTTT. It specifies CASGRTSGDIGDTQYF.

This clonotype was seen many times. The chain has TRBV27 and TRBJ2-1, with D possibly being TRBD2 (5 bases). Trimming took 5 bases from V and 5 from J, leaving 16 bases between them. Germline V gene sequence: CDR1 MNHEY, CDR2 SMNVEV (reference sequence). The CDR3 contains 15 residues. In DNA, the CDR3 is TGTGCCAGCAGTCCCCGAGCTAGCAGAGACAATGAGCAGTTCTTC. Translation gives CASSPRASRDNEQFF.

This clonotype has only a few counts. The CDR3 loop is CASSFPGGGTEAFF. Written as DNA, the CDR3 is TGTGCCAGCAGCTTCCCGGGGGGGGGCACTGAAGCTTTCTTT. V is TRBV7-9 and J is TRBJ1-1, with D tentatively TRBD1 (5 bases). This CDR3 has 14 amino acids. V gave up 3 bases and J gave up 4 bases, with 12 bases separating them. Germline CDR1 is SEHNR and CDR2 is FQNEAQ (reference sequence). The complete variable domain, with remaining parts taken from reference TRBV7-9 and TRBJ1-1, reads DTGVSQNPRHKITKRGQNVTFRCDPISEHNRLYWYRQTLGQGPEFLTYFQNEAQLEKSRLLSDRFSAERPKGSFSTLEIQRTEQGDSAMYLCASSFPGGGTEAFFGQGTRLTVV.

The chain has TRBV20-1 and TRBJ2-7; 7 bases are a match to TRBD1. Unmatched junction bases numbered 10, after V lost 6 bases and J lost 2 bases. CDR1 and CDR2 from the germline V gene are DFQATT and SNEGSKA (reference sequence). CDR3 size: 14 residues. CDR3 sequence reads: CSAEDGQVPYEQYF. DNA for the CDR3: TGCAGTGCAGAGGACGGACAGGTCCCCTACGAGCAGTACTTC.

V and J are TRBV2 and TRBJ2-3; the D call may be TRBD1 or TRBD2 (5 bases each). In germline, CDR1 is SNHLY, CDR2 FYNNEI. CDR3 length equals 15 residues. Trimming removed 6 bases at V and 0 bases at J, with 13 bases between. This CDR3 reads CASSGGTSSTDTQYF. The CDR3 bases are TGTGCCAGCAGCGGTGGGACCTCTAGCACAGATACGCAGTATTTT.

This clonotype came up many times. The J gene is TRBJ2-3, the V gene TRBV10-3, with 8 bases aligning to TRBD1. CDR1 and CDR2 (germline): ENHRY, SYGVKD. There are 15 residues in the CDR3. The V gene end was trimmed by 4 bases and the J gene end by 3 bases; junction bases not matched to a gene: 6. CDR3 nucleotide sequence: TGTGCCATCAGTGCCGGACAGGGAGATACAGATACGCAGTATTTT. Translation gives CAISAGQGDTDTQYF.

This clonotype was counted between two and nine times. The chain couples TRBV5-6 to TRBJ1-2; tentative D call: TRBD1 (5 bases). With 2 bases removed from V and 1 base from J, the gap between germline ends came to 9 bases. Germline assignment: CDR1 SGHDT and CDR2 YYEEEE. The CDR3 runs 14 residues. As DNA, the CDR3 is TGTGCCAGCAGCTTCTTTGACAGTAACTATGGCTACACCTTC. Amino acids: CASSFFDSNYGYTF.

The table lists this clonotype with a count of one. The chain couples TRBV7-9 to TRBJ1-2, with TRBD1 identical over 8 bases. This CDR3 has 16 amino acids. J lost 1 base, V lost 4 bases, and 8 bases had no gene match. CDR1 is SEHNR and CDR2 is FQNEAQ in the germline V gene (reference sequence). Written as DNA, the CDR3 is TGTGCCAGCAGCTCTACTACAGGGGGGAGTAACTATGGCTACACCTTC. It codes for CASSSTTGGSNYGYTF. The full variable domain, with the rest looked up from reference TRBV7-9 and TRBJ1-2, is DTGVSQNPRHKITKRGQNVTFRCDPISEHNRLYWYRQTLGQGPEFLTYFQNEAQLEKSRLLSDRFSAERPKGSFSTLEIQRTEQGDSAMYLCASSSTTGGSNYGYTFGSGTRLTVV.

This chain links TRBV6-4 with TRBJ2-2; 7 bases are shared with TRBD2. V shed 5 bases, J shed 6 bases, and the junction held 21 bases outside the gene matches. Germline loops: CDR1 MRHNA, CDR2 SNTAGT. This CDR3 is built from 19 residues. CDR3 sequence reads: CASSPHGEGKGGRPGELFF. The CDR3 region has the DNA TGTGCCAGCAGTCCTCATGGGGAGGGCAAAGGTGGACGACCCGGGGAGCTGTTTTTT.

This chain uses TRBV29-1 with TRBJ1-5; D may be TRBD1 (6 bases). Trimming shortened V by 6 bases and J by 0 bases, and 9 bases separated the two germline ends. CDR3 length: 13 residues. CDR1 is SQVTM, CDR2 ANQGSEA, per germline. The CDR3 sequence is CSVRQDSNQPQHF. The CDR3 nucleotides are TGCAGCGTAAGACAGGATAGCAATCAGCCCCAGCATTTT.

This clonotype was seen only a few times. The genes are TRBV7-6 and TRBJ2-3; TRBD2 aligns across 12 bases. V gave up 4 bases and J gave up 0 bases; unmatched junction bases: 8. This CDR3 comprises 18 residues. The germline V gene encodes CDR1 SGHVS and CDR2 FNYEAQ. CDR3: CASSSDLGLAGSTDTQYF. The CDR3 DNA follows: TGTGCCAGCAGCTCCGACCTCGGACTAGCGGGGAGCACAGATACGCAGTATTTT.

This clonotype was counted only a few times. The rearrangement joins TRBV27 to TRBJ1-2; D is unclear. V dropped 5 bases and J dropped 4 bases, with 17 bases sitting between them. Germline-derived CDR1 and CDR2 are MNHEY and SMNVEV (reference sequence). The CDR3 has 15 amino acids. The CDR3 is CASSVTAGSGYGYTF. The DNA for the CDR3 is TGTGCCAGCAGTGTGACCGCCGGAAGCGGCTATGGCTACACCTTC.

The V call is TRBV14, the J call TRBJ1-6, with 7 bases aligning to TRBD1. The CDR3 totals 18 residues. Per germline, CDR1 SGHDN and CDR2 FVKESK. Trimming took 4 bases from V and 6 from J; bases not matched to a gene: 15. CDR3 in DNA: TGTGCCAGCAGCCGCGGTCGACACAGGGGTCCTTTTAATTCACCCCTCCACTTT. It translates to CASSRGRHRGPFNSPLHF.

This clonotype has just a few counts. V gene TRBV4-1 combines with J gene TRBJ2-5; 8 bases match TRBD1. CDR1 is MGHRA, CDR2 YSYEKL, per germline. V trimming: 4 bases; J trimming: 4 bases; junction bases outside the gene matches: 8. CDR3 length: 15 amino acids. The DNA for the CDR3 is TGCGCCAGCAGCCCGACACAGGGGGTAGCAGAGACCCAGTACTTC. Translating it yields CASSPTQGVAETQYF.

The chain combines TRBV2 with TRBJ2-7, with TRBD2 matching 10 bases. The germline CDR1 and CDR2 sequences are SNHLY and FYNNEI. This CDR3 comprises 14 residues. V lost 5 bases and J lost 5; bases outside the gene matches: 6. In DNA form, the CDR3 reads TGTGCCAGCAGTAGAGCGGGAGGGCCCCACGAGCAGTACTTC. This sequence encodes CASSRAGGPHEQYF.

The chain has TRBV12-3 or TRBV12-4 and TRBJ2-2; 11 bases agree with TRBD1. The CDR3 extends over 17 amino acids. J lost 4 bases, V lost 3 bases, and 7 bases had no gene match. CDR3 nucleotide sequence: TGTGCCAGCAGTTTCCCCACCGGGACAGGGGGCACCGGGGAGCTGTTTTTT. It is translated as CASSFPTGTGGTGELFF.

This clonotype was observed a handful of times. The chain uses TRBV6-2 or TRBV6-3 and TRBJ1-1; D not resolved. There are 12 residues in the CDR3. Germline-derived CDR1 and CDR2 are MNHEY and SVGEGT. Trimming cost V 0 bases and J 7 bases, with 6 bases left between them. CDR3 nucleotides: TGTGCCAGCAGTTACTCTTACCGTGAAGCTTTCTTT. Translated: CASSYSYREAFF.

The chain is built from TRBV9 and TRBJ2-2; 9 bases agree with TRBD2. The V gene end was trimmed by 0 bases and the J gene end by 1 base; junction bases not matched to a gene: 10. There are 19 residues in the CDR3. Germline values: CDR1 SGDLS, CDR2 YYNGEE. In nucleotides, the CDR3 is TGTGCCAGCAGCGTAGACCCGTCGCGGCGGGAGGGGAACACCGGGGAGCTGTTTTTT. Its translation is CASSVDPSRREGNTGELFF.

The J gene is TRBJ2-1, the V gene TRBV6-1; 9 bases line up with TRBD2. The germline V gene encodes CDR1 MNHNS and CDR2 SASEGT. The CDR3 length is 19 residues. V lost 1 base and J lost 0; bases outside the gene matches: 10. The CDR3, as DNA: TGTGCCAGCAGTGAAGGATTAGCGGGGGCCGAGAGCTCCTACAATGAGCAGTTCTTC. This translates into CASSEGLAGAESSYNEQFF.

The CDR3, as DNA: TGTGCCAGCAGTTTAGTGGGAGGGAACACCGGGGAGCTGTTTTTT. It specifies CASSLVGGNTGELFF. The gene calls are TRBV12-3 or TRBV12-4 and TRBJ2-2, with D tentatively TRBD2 (6 bases). The CDR3 totals 15 residues. The V gene lost 1 base and the J gene lost 1 base, with 7 bases spanning the gap.